The 10 T cell receptor beta chains listed next were all sequenced from one sample in a study of blood T cell repertoires in COVID-19. Generated by immunoSEQ multiplex PCR, the TCRdb table keeps only in-frame clones and is missing some. The sample holds approximately 94,000 clones, roughly 80% seen once. Material: peripheral blood. These receptor sequences come from a man aged 45-65 years with active or convalescent COVID-19.

The chain combines TRBV29-1 with TRBJ1-3; D not certain. The V end was cut by 0 bases, the J end by 0 bases, with 12 bases between. This CDR3 region has 16 residues. Germline loops: CDR1 SQVTM, CDR2 ANQGSEA. The CDR3 loop reads CSVEDATGNSGNTIYF. The DNA of the CDR3 is TGCAGCGTTGAAGACGCGACGGGAAACTCTGGAAACACCATATATTTT.

The rearrangement links TRBV5-4 to TRBJ2-1; 7 bases map to TRBD2. This CDR3 is built from 17 residues. Germline lookup yields CDR1 SGHNT and CDR2 YYREEE (reference sequence). V shed 0 bases and J 6 bases; nucleotides not matched to a gene: 12. CDR3 bases: TGTGCCAGCAGCTTGGGGGGCTGGGGGGAGGGCCGCAATGAGCAGTTCTTC. It specifies CASSLGGWGEGRNEQFF.

This clone was counted once. The chain is built from TRBV7-5 and TRBJ2-2; the table assigns TRBD2, which was not confirmed against the DNA. TRBV7-5 is deemed a pseudogene. This CDR3 region has 17 residues. CDR3 coding DNA: TGTGTCAGAAGCTTGAGGGGCGGGGGCCGGAACACCGGGGAGCTGTTTTTT. Encoded protein: CVRSLRGGGRNTGELFF.

The chain recombines TRBV6-1 with TRBJ1-1; no clear D gene. V was trimmed by 3 bases and J by 3 bases, leaving 5 bases between them. In germline, CDR1 is MNHNS, CDR2 SASEGT. CDR3 length: 12 amino acids. The CDR3 DNA reads as TGTGCCAGCAGTGAGAGGGACACTGAAGCTTTCTTT. Its translation: CASSERDTEAFF.

The chain links TRBV19 to TRBJ2-7, with 8 bases matching TRBD1. The trim removed 5 bases at V and 1 base at J, leaving 7 bases unmatched. Germline assignment: CDR1 LNHDA and CDR2 SQIVND (reference sequence). The CDR3 is 15 residues long. CDR3 coding DNA: TGTGCCAGTAGTCCTGGGACAGGAAGGTCCTACGAGCAGTACTTC. Amino acids: CASSPGTGRSYEQYF. Using reference TRBV19 and TRBJ2-7 for the parts outside the CDR3, the full variable domain is DGGITQSPKYLFRKEGQNVTLSCEQNLNHDAMYWYRQDPGQGLRLIYYSQIVNDFQKGDIAEGYSVSREKKESFPLTVTSAQKNPTAFYLCASSPGTGRSYEQYFGPGTRLTVT.

The V call is TRBV11-3, the J call TRBJ1-2; D may be TRBD1 (6 bases). CDR1 is SGHNT and CDR2 is YENEEA in the germline V gene. The CDR3 runs to 13 residues. Between the trimmed V and J ends, which lost 5 bases and 3 bases, there was a span of 10 bases. The CDR3 here is CASSPNRDYGYTF. In DNA, the CDR3 is TGTGCCAGCAGCCCGAACAGGGACTATGGCTACACCTTC.

This clone has a handful of counts. The rearrangement joins TRBV2 to TRBJ2-3, with TRBD2 matching over 11 bases. This CDR3 is built from 17 residues. CDR1 is SNHLY and CDR2 is FYNNEI in the germline V gene. Trimming took 5 bases from V and 2 from J; bases not matched to a gene: 9. The CDR3 is CASSSGLAALITDTQYF. The CDR3 bases are TGTGCCAGCAGTTCGGGACTAGCGGCACTGATCACAGATACGCAGTATTTT.

V is TRBV19 and J is TRBJ2-3; 8 bases fit TRBD2. The CDR3 length is 15 residues. In germline, CDR1 is LNHDA, CDR2 SQIVND (reference sequence). The V and J ends lost 3 bases and 0 bases, in that order; junction bases with no gene match: 2. This CDR3 is CASSIASGSTDTQYF. CDR3 DNA: TGTGCCAGTAGTATCGCTAGCGGGAGCACAGATACGCAGTATTTT.

The rearrangement links TRBV5-5 to TRBJ2-7; 11 bases agree with TRBD2. The CDR3 is made up of 16 amino acids. V trimming: 2 bases; J trimming: 1 base; junction bases outside the gene matches: 5. The V gene's germline CDR1 is SGHKS and CDR2 YYEKEE (reference sequence). The chain's CDR3 is CASSLSVAGGSYEQYF. CDR3 bases: TGTGCCAGCAGCTTATCTGTAGCGGGGGGGTCCTACGAGCAGTACTTC.

This clone was recorded a few times. The chain uses TRBV13 and TRBJ2-7; tentatively, D is TRBD2 (5 bases). Germline assignment: CDR1 PRHDT and CDR2 FYEKMQ (reference sequence). V dropped 0 bases and J dropped 5 bases, with 11 bases sitting between them. The CDR3 contains 14 residues. CDR3: CASSLGQSGDEQYF. The CDR3 DNA sequence: TGTGCCAGCAGCTTAGGCCAGAGCGGAGACGAGCAGTACTTC. The full variable domain, rest sourced from reference TRBV13 and TRBJ2-7, is AAGVIQSPRHLIKEKRETATLKCYPIPRHDTVYWYQQGPGQDPQFLISFYEKMQSDKGSIPDRFSAQQFSDYHSELNMSSLELGDSALYFCASSLGQSGDEQYFGPGTRLTVT.